The rows below give T cell receptor beta chains drawn from one sample of a study of Graves' ophthalmopathy and Graves' hyperthyroidism. One entry per CDR3 protein, called by TCRdb with MiXCR from the multiplex PCR reads. Among around 1.1 million distinct CDR3 sequences, 35% to 40% were seen once, and the ten largest hold 11%. Source material: peripheral blood or thyroid tissue (not recorded which). The source of these receptors is an adult man with Graves' hyperthyroidism. CDR3s include the opening cysteine and the closing phenylalanine or tryptophan.

V gene: TRBV10-3
CDR3 protein: CAISEGLAFTDTQYF

V gene: TRBV7-1
CDR3 protein: CASSSRDSDNSPLHF

V gene: TRBV18
CDR3 protein: CASSPEGSVYEQYF

V gene: TRBV5-1
CDR3 protein: CASSLDSQGFYEQYF

V gene: TRBV7-2
CDR3 protein: CASSFAQGAEQYF

V gene: TRBV6-1
CDR3 protein: CASSGPSGTGVGYTF

V gene: TRBV7-8
CDR3 protein: CASSFYPSGEGQETQYF

V gene: TRBV20-1
CDR3 protein: CSAREVWTSSHTQYF

V gene: TRBV15
CDR3 protein: CATSSVDHGDISNYGYTF

V gene: TRBV24-1
CDR3 protein: CATSDSDRVNQPQHF

V gene: TRBV12-3/TRBV12-4
CDR3 protein: CASSKTGRNYEQYF

V gene: TRBV29-1
CDR3 protein: CSVETRESETGELFF

V gene: TRBV20-1
CDR3 protein: CSARAPGTGGLEQYF

V gene: TRBV10-3
CDR3 protein: CAIRGGQGVSYGYTF

V gene: TRBV6-6
CDR3 protein: CASKSIGTSGANVLTF

V gene: TRBV20-1
CDR3 protein: CSAKTDYNQPQHF

V gene: TRBV5-1
CDR3 protein: CASSQPSTDTQYF

V gene: TRBV20-1
CDR3 protein: CSAVGQGGYNSPLHF

V gene: TRBV29-1
CDR3 protein: CSVVLSGLGEQFF

V gene: TRBV2
CDR3 protein: CASSETGVRNSPLHF

V gene: TRBV29-1
CDR3 protein: CSVEVPGWPQHF

V gene: TRBV7-2
CDR3 protein: CASSFALGNTGELFF

V gene: TRBV19
CDR3 protein: CASRLGRGTDTQYF

V gene: TRBV6-2/TRBV6-3
CDR3 protein: CASSYNWNTEAFF

V gene: TRBV7-6
CDR3 protein: CASSWDRDGGYTF

V gene: TRBV28
CDR3 protein: CASTDGQEAFF

V gene: TRBV7-2
CDR3 protein: CASSLDWSKELFF

V gene: TRBV7-9
CDR3 protein: CASSARGTIYF

V gene: TRBV6-2/TRBV6-3
CDR3 protein: CASRPDRGFNYGYTF

V gene: TRBV6-9
CDR3 protein: CASSPQLPGPLLGAGELFF

V gene: TRBV10-3
CDR3 protein: CAISDGQYEQYF

V gene: TRBV10-3
CDR3 protein: CAIRKTPGSQETQYF

V gene: TRBV7-9
CDR3 protein: CASSPTAGGYTQYF

V gene: TRBV7-2
CDR3 protein: CASSLVDMLNTEAFF

V gene: TRBV24-1
CDR3 protein: CATSVGANQPQHF

V gene: TRBV7-2
CDR3 protein: CASSQVQAGPTQYF

V gene: TRBV5-4
CDR3 protein: CASSLLGRPEAFF

V gene: TRBV10-3
CDR3 protein: CAITPDRDQETQYF

V gene: TRBV28
CDR3 protein: CASSFKGLYEQYF

V gene: TRBV7-8
CDR3 protein: CASSHPRRSSYEQYF

V gene: TRBV7-8
CDR3 protein: CASSLDIQIYEQYF

V gene: TRBV19
CDR3 protein: CASSPGQGQSVTEAFF

V gene: TRBV7-9
CDR3 protein: CASSSPPSPGLAERGRETQYF

V gene: TRBV5-1
CDR3 protein: CASSLARGLEETQYF

V gene: TRBV29-1
CDR3 protein: CSADRGPYGYTF

V gene: TRBV6-6
CDR3 protein: CASSYPPTARRPYEQYF

V gene: TRBV11-2
CDR3 protein: CASSLGARYYEQYF

V gene: TRBV28
CDR3 protein: CASSLAQHGWGTQYF

V gene: TRBV10-2
CDR3 protein: CASTGLAGGIYEQYF

V gene: TRBV12-3/TRBV12-4
CDR3 protein: CASRPSGSGLGANVLTF

V gene: TRBV30
CDR3 protein: CAWMRGLFYGYTF

V gene: TRBV12-3/TRBV12-4
CDR3 protein: CASSPLDRGHGYTF

V gene: TRBV20-1
CDR3 protein: CSATQGAPDSPLHF

V gene: TRBV29-1
CDR3 protein: CSVGGAIDQPQHF

V gene: TRBV28
CDR3 protein: CASIGDGITEAFF